This T cell receptor (beta chain) was documented in a study of spatial heterogeneity in lung cancer. Study outcomes and limitations: Approximately 7.1% of tumor T cells for alpha chains and roughly 12% for beta chains were estimated to be covered. In tumors, expanded intratumoral alpha and beta TCR counts tracked mutation counts.

Time point indicated: sample taken at primary tumor resection. Samples were donated by 72 untreated early-stage non-small cell lung cancer patients. Unsorted whole RNA from tumor, nontumor lung or frozen PBMC underwent sequencing. At least ten counts were recorded for this clonotype. Its antigen is as yet unknown. V gave up 1 base and J gave up 0 bases, with 11 bases separating them. The CDR3 is 16 amino acids. Germline assignment: CDR1 SGHTA and CDR2 FQGNSA. Individual TCR cDNA molecules each bore their own unique molecular identifier. TCRdb fed the 5' RACE reads into MiXCR, producing one record per CDR3 protein. The table records over 10,000 distinct CDR3 sequences, roughly 5.2% of them present only once.

The material sequenced was lung tumor tissue, taken at surgery. J is TRBJ2-3 and V is TRBV7-2; no definite D call. The receptor was isolated from a male donor with early-stage non-small cell lung cancer. CDR3: CASSLVSDVSTDTQYF. The CDR3 nucleotides read TGTGCCAGCAGCTTAGTTTCCGACGTTAGCACAGATACGCAGTATTTT.